Shown below are 15 T cell receptor beta chains from a single sample sequenced in a study of a mutant IDH1 vaccine in newly diagnosed glioma (dated by TCRdb to about 2021). The library was generated by the immunoSEQ multiplex PCR assay. TCRdb stores this immuneACCESS table with in-frame sequences only. Part of the clones is absent; in the studies checked, under half of the shortfall reflects unresolved V genes, and no reason is known for the rest. Counted in this sample were some 42,000 clones; about three quarters of them appeared once. The ten largest make up 5.3% of the sample. What these receptors recognize is not known. Explained via the paper, the time point label denotes: week 23, last vaccination. Each vaccine dose was 300 ug of a 20-mer mutant IDH1 peptide in Montanide, given subcutaneously with topical imiquimod. The sample here was PBMCs, taken from a glioma patient whose treatment included an IDH1 peptide vaccine. The receptor set was obtained from a man aged 50 or older with glioma.

The sample holds a few counts of this clone. This chain links TRBV11-2 with TRBJ2-1; possibly TRBD2 for D (5 bases). The germline V and J ends were trimmed by 6 bases and 5 bases, with 11 bases remaining between them. The CDR3 is 13 residues long. The germline gives CDR1 SGHAT, CDR2 FQNNGV. The CDR3 is CASSGRVDNEQFF. Here the CDR3 DNA reads TGTGCCAGCAGTGGGCGGGTTGACAATGAGCAGTTCTTC.

The V call is TRBV19, the J call TRBJ1-1; TRBD1 is a possible D gene (6 bases). The V end was cut by 7 bases, the J end by 0 bases, with 12 bases between. Germline loops: CDR1 LNHDA, CDR2 SQIVND (reference sequence). This CDR3 contains 14 residues. The CDR3 DNA reads as TGTGCCAGTAAGGGTTGGGACATGAACACTGAAGCTTTCTTT. Protein sequence: CASKGWDMNTEAFF.

The CDR3: CASSPISGNTIYF. The CDR3 DNA reads TGTGCCAGCAGTCCCATTTCTGGAAACACCATATATTTT. The chain has TRBV6-6 and TRBJ1-3; D gene uncertain. Trimming left V 5 bases short and J 1 base short, with 6 bases between. This CDR3 spans 13 amino acids. Germline V gene sequence: CDR1 MNHNY, CDR2 SVGAGI (reference sequence).

This clone was detected only a few times. V gene TRBV5-1 combines with J gene TRBJ1-1; D gene unclear. Germline V gives CDR1 SGHRS, CDR2 YFSETQ. The CDR3 runs 13 residues. Trimming removed 4 bases from V and 3 bases from J, with 10 bases in between. The CDR3 DNA reads as TGCGCCAGCAGCCCCCACATGGACACTGAAGCTTTCTTT. It is translated as CASSPHMDTEAFF.

J is TRBJ1-4 and V is TRBV25-1, with 9 bases aligning to TRBD1. The V gene's germline CDR1 is MGHDK and CDR2 SYGVNS. The CDR3 extends over 16 amino acids. V lost 4 bases to trimming and J lost 3 bases; unmatched junction nucleotides: 6. CDR3 amino acids: CASSAGTGFANEKLFF. The DNA for the CDR3 is TGTGCCAGCAGTGCCGGGACAGGGTTTGCTAATGAAAAACTGTTTTTT.

This clone occurred once. The chain recombines TRBV7-9 with TRBJ2-3; TRBD2 aligns across 13 bases. The V gene's germline CDR1 is SEHNR and CDR2 FQNEAQ (reference sequence). With 2 bases clipped from V and 4 bases from J, the junction kept 3 bases outside the gene matches. This CDR3 is 16 amino acids long. The CDR3 loop reads CASSLPGTSGADTQYF. Here the CDR3 DNA reads TGTGCCAGCAGCTTACCTGGGACTAGCGGGGCAGATACGCAGTATTTT.

The chain is built from TRBV7-2 and TRBJ1-6; unclear D gene. V lost 0 bases to trimming and J lost 0 bases, with 6 bases between them. The CDR3 contains 16 residues. Per the germline V gene, CDR1 is SGHTA and CDR2 is FQGNSA. The CDR3 DNA reads as TGTGCCAGCAGCTTAGCAACCAGCTCCTATAATTCACCCCTCCACTTT. Its translation is CASSLATSSYNSPLHF.

The chain links TRBV7-9 to TRBJ1-2; weak D call: TRBD1 (5 bases). V lost 3 bases and J lost 4, with 15 bases in between. CDR3 length: 15 amino acids. Germline CDR1 and CDR2: SEHNR and FQNEAQ (reference sequence). CDR3 nucleotides: TGTGCCAGCAGCTTGTACCAGGGCCCATTCTATGGCTACACCTTC. Translated, it gives CASSLYQGPFYGYTF.

The rearrangement links TRBV7-3 to TRBJ2-3; D gene uncertain. There are 14 residues in the CDR3. The V gene lost 4 bases and the J gene lost 6 bases, with 14 bases spanning the gap. Per the germline V gene, CDR1 is SGHTA and CDR2 is FQGTGA. The CDR3 bases are TGTGCCAGCAGCTCAGGACCGACACGGGATACGCAGTATTTT. Translation: CASSSGPTRDTQYF.

CDR3 DNA sequence: TGTGCCAGCAGTGAAATGCAGGGAAAGTCACCCCTCCACTTT. Protein: CASSEMQGKSPLHF. This chain joins TRBV27 and TRBJ1-6, with a possible D match to TRBD1 (5 bases). Trimming took 5 bases from V and 10 from J, leaving 15 bases between them. CDR3 length: 14 amino acids. The germline gives CDR1 MNHEY, CDR2 SMNVEV (reference sequence).

The chain uses TRBV4-3 and TRBJ2-3; TRBD2 might be the D (7 bases). This CDR3 has 19 residues. V lost 0 bases, J lost 1 base, and 20 bases lay in between. Looked up from germline, CDR1 is LGHNA and CDR2 is YSLEER. CDR3 sequence (DNA): TGCGCCAGCAGCCAAGAGGGGGGGCGGTCGGGGAGGGGCACAGATACGCAGTATTTT. This gives the protein CASSQEGGRSGRGTDTQYF.

The gene calls are TRBV6-6 and TRBJ1-4; D remains ambiguous. CDR1 is MNHNY, CDR2 SVGAGI, per germline (reference sequence). V was cut by 5 bases and J by 5 bases, with 12 bases left in between. This CDR3 is built from 14 residues. The DNA of the CDR3 is TGTGCCAGCAGTACTCCGGGCGTCAATGAAAAACTGTTTTTT. It translates to CASSTPGVNEKLFF.

J is TRBJ1-1 and V is TRBV10-3; D may be TRBD1 (5 bases). V lost 4 bases and J lost 4, with 13 bases in between. There are 14 residues in the CDR3. CDR1 is ENHRY and CDR2 is SYGVKD in the germline V gene. In DNA form, the CDR3 reads TGTGCCATCAGTGCGAACCAGGGTACCACTGAAGCTTTCTTT. Translating gives CAISANQGTTEAFF.

The chain employs TRBV9 and TRBJ1-2; 7 bases align to TRBD1. CDR1 SGDLS and CDR2 YYNGEE come from the germline V gene. This CDR3 is built from 15 residues. Trimming took 3 bases from V and 4 from J; bases not matched to a gene: 9. The CDR3 sequence is CASSGSGQALYGYTF. CDR3 coding DNA: TGTGCCAGCAGCGGATCCGGACAGGCCCTCTATGGCTACACCTTC.

CDR3 nucleotide sequence: TGTGCCACCAGCAGAGGGGACATGGGGCTGAACACTGAAGCTTTCTTT. Residues: CATSRGDMGLNTEAFF. The chain couples TRBV15 to TRBJ1-1; D is perhaps TRBD1 (6 bases). Germline V lookup: CDR1 LNHNV, CDR2 YYDKDF (reference sequence). V dropped 1 base and J dropped 0 bases, with 12 bases sitting between them. The CDR3 is 16 residues long. The variable domain in full, with the rest retrieved from reference TRBV15 and TRBJ1-1, is DAMVIQNPRYQVTQFGKPVTLSCSQTLNHNVMYWYQQKSSQAPKLLFHYYDKDFNNEADTPDNFQSRRPNTSFCFLDIRSPGLGDTAMYLCATSRGDMGLNTEAFFGQGTRLTVV.